This is a list of T cell receptor beta chains from one sample in a study of graft-versus-host responses after intestinal transplantation. The table came from immunoSEQ multiplex PCR; TCRdb's copy has only in-frame clones and leaves some out. The repertoire holds some 7,200 clones, about 64% seen once, with more than 4.5% in the top ten. The specimen was ileum tissue, collected approximately 50 days after transplant. Receptors were obtained from a human patient who received an intestinal transplant, so some T cells may come from the graft donor. The CDR3 runs from the conserved cysteine through the conserved F or W. A D gene is named only where the DNA matches it firmly. Only some rows state a clone size, as once, few, many or a class for expanded clones.

J gene: TRBJ2-1; clone size: NA; D gene: NA; V gene: TRBV4-3; CDR3 protein: CASSQVVADLYNEQFF; CDR3 DNA: TGCGCCAGCAGCCAAGTAGTAGCGGACCTATACAATGAGCAGTTCTTC
J gene: TRBJ1-5; clone size: NA; D gene: TRBD1; V gene: TRBV7-2; CDR3 protein: CASSLEGQGAWQPQHF; CDR3 DNA: TGTGCCAGCAGCTTAGAGGGACAGGGGGCTTGGCAGCCCCAGCATTTT
J gene: TRBJ1-2; clone size: NA; D gene: NA; V gene: TRBV7-9; CDR3 protein: CASSRGQEYGYTF; CDR3 DNA: TGTGCCAGCAGCCGTGGACAAGAATATGGCTACACCTTC
J gene: TRBJ2-1; clone size: NA; D gene: TRBD1; V gene: TRBV7-3; CDR3 protein: CASSLNPGQGGGQFF; CDR3 DNA: TGTGCCAGCAGCTTAAACCCGGGACAGGGGGGAGGGCAGTTCTTC
J gene: TRBJ2-1; clone size: NA; D gene: TRBD2; V gene: TRBV29-1; CDR3 protein: CSVEEKKIKTSGGDNEQFF; CDR3 DNA: TGCAGCGTTGAAGAAAAAAAAATCAAGACTAGCGGGGGGGACAATGAGCAGTTCTTC
J gene: TRBJ1-6; clone size: few; D gene: TRBD1; V gene: TRBV18; CDR3 protein: CASSDTGGNNSPLHF; CDR3 DNA: TGTGCCAGCTCGGATACAGGGGGCAATAATTCACCCCTCCACTTT
J gene: TRBJ2-5; clone size: NA; D gene: TRBD2; V gene: TRBV19; CDR3 protein: CASSAGLATETQYF; CDR3 DNA: TGTGCCAGTAGTGCGGGACTAGCGACGGAGACCCAGTACTTC
J gene: TRBJ2-1; clone size: NA; D gene: TRBD2; V gene: TRBV27; CDR3 protein: CASSFSSGGFPTYNEQFF; CDR3 DNA: TGTGCCAGCAGTTTTTCTAGCGGGGGGTTTCCAACCTACAATGAGCAGTTCTTC
J gene: TRBJ1-1; clone size: NA; D gene: NA; V gene: TRBV7-9; CDR3 protein: CASSLGQGIFTEAFF; CDR3 DNA: TGTGCCAGCAGCTTAGGTCAGGGGATATTCACTGAAGCTTTCTTT
J gene: TRBJ2-1; clone size: few; D gene: TRBD2; V gene: TRBV4-1; CDR3 protein: CASSPMGTSRNEQFF; CDR3 DNA: TGCGCCAGCAGCCCCATGGGGACTAGCCGCAATGAGCAGTTCTTC
J gene: TRBJ2-3; clone size: NA; D gene: NA; V gene: TRBV6-6; CDR3 protein: CASSYRRDTQYF; CDR3 DNA: TGTGCCAGCAGTTACCGTAGAGATACGCAGTATTTT